Here is one T cell receptor (beta chain) with its context. Its cognate antigen is unknown. This record belongs to a study of tumor-infiltrating lymphocytes in primary liver carcinoma. The study co-extracted DNA and RNA from approximately 20-30 mg of unsorted bulk tissue. The CDR3 totals 14 residues. Looked up from germline, CDR1 is SQVTM and CDR2 is ANQGSEA. The V gene end was trimmed by 4 bases and the J gene end by 3 bases; junction bases not matched to a gene: 9. The researchers produced TCR beta cDNA from roughly 550 ng total RNA with a constant-region primer. Modified slightly, ARM-PCR produced TCR beta libraries over three nested multiplex PCR rounds. Two initial PCR rounds of about 11 cycles each paired TRBV1-TRBV30 forward primers with a C-beta reverse primer. A single record per CDR3 protein comes from TCRdb applying MiXCR to the multiplex PCR reads. The table includes some 94,000 distinct CDR3 sequences, roughly 69% detected once.

General study findings and limits: It was observed that only about 8-25% of the top clones appeared in every one of the five tumor regions.

This TCR came from a woman aged 55 to 70 with primary liver carcinoma and hepatitis B virus infection. The rearrangement joins TRBV29-1 to TRBJ2-7, with 7 positions matching TRBD2. Source material: liver tumor tissue from sampling region 5. Regarding subset: tumor region T5, tumor centre. This chain's CDR3 is CSVAPTSNHYEQYF. CDR3 in DNA: TGCAGCGTTGCTCCGACTAGCAACCACTACGAGCAGTACTTC.